This T cell receptor (beta chain) is drawn from a study of preoperative IRX-2 immunotherapy in early breast cancer. Trimming cost V 6 bases and J 1 base; bases outside gene matches: 1. Germline CDR1 is SQVTM and CDR2 is ANQGSEA. CDR3 length: 13 amino acids. TCRdb's copy holds only in-frame clones and misses some; the assay was immunoSEQ multiplex PCR. The data show 40,000 to 45,000 clones, around three quarters seen once. Regarding treatment: preoperative locoregional IRX-2 cytokine immunotherapy. Samples came from a phase Ib trial of preoperative locoregional IRX-2 cytokine immunotherapy. The sequence was collected from a human donor with breast cancer. The sample consisted of tumor tissue, taken after IRX-2 immunotherapy. The chain couples TRBV29-1 to TRBJ2-5, with 11 bases fitting TRBD2. CDR3 bases: TGCAGCGTCGGGACTAGCGGCCAAGAGACCCAGTACTTC. Translation gives CSVGTSGQETQYF.